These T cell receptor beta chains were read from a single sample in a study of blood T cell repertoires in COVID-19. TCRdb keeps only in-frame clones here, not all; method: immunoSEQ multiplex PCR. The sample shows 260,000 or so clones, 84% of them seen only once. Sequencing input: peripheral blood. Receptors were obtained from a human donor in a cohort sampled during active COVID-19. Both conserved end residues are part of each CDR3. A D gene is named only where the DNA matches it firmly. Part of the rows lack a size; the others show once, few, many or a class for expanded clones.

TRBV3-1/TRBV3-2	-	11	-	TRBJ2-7	TGTGCCAGCAGCCGATCGGGGGAGCAGTACTTC	CASSRSGEQYF
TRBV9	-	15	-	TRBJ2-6	TGTGCCAGCAGCGTCAGGGGCTCTGGGGCCAACGTCCTGACTTTC	CASSVRGSGANVLTF
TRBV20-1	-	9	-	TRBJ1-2	TGCAGTGCCACATATGGCTACACCTTC	CSATYGYTF
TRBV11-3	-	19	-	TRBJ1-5	TGTGCCAGCAGCTTATTCTCTTGCCGCAGGGACTATAGCAATCAGCCCCAGCATTTT	CASSLFSCRRDYSNQPQHF
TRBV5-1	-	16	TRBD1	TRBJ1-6	TGCGCCAGCAGTCCGGACAGGGGGCTAGGTAATTCACCCCTCCACTTT	CASSPDRGLGNSPLHF
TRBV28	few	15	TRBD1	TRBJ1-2	TGTGCCAGCAGTCTTGGTCATACAGGGGTAAATGGCTACACCTTC	CASSLGHTGVNGYTF
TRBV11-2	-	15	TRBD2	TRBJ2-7	TGTGCCAGCAGCCCGTCTAGCGGGACTTCCTACGAGCAGTACTTC	CASSPSSGTSYEQYF
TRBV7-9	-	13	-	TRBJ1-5	TGTGCCAGCAGCTCACAGGGCGGGCAGCCCCAGCATTTT	CASSSQGGQPQHF
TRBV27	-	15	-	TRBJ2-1	TGTGCCAGCAGTTCTCAGGGGACACGATACAATGAGCAGTTCTTC	CASSSQGTRYNEQFF
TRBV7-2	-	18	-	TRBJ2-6	TGTGCCAGCAGCGAGTTCGGGGTGCTCCTCTCTGGGGCCAACGTCCTGACTTTC	CASSEFGVLLSGANVLTF
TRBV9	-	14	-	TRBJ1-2	TGTGCCAGCAGCGTCCCTGGCAGGGGCGGGGGCTACACCTTC	CASSVPGRGGGYTF
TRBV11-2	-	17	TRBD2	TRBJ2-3	TGTGCCAGCAGCCCTTTAACCGGGAGGCCGAGCACAGATACGCAGTATTTT	CASSPLTGRPSTDTQYF
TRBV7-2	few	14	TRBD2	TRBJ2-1	TGTGCCAGCATCGGGGGGGGGTCCTACAATGAGCAGTTCTTC	CASIGGGSYNEQFF
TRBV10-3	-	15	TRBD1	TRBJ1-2	TGTGCCATCAGTGGCTGGGACAGGGGGCGCGGGGGCTACACCTTC	CAISGWDRGRGGYTF
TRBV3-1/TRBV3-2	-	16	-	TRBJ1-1	TGTGCCAGCAGCCAAGGTCGCCAGGGGAGGGGCACTGAAGCTTTCTTT	CASSQGRQGRGTEAFF
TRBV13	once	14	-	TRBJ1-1	TGTGCCAGCAGCTTCGGGGGGTGGAACACTGAAGCTTTCTTT	CASSFGGWNTEAFF
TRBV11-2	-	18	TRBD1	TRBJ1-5	TGTGCCAGCAGCGGAGGAGGGGGCGGTGGGCTATACAATCAGCCCCAGCATTTT	CASSGGGGGGLYNQPQHF
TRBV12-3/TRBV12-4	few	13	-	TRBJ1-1	TGTGCCAGCAGTCAGGGGACGAACACTGAAGCTTTCTTT	CASSQGTNTEAFF
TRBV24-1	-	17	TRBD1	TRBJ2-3	TGTGCCACCAGTGGTCGACAGGGTACACTCAACACAGATACGCAGTATTTT	CATSGRQGTLNTDTQYF
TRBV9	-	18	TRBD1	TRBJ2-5	TGTGCCAGCAGCGTAACCCCTGCGGGACAGGGGGCATTGCAGACCCAGTACTTC	CASSVTPAGQGALQTQYF
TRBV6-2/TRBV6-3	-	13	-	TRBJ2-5	TGTGCCAGCAGTTACGGACGGGAGTTGCCCCAGTACTTC	CASSYGRELPQYF
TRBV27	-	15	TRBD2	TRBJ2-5	TGTGCCAGCAGTCTCAGGCGGGGGGCCCGGGAGACCCAGTACTTC	CASSLRRGARETQYF
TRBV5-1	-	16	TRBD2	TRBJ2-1	TGCGCCAGCAGCTTGGCGGCTAGCGGGTGGGTCAATGAGCAGTTCTTC	CASSLAASGWVNEQFF
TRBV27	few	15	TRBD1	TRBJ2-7	TGTGCCAGCAGTTTCATGGGCAGGGGGCCGGGAGAGCAGTACTTC	CASSFMGRGPGEQYF
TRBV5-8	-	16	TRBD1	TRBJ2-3	TGTGCCAGCAGCTTTGGGAGACAGGGCTACACAGATACGCAGTATTTT	CASSFGRQGYTDTQYF
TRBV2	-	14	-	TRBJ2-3	TGTGCCAGCGCCGCTTTGGGGGCGAGTGATACGCAGTATTTT	CASAALGASDTQYF
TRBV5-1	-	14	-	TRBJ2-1	TGCGCCAGCAGCTTGGGGAGCTGGGACAATGAGCAGTTCTTC	CASSLGSWDNEQFF
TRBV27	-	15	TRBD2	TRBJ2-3	TGTGCCAGCAGTTTATCGACGGGGGGTACAGATACGCAGTATTTT	CASSLSTGGTDTQYF
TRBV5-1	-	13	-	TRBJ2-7	TGCGCCAGCAGGGAAGGACAGATCTACGAGCAGTACTTC	CASREGQIYEQYF
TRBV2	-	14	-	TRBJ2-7	TGTGCCAGACGCTATAACGGGAGTTCTTACGAGCAGTACTTC	CARRYNGSSYEQYF
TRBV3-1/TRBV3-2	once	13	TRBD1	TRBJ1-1	TGTGCCAGCAGCCTTACAGGGGGCACTGAAGCTTTCTTT	CASSLTGGTEAFF
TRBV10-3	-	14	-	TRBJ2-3	TGTGCCATCAATGCGGAAGATAGCACAGATACGCAGTATTTT	CAINAEDSTDTQYF
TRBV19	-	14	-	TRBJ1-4	TGTGCCAGTAGCCTCTTGTTAGGGGCAGCAAAACTGTTTTTT	CASSLLLGAAKLFF
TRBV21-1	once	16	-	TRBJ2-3	TGTGCCAGCAAACATCCCGGGACAGCTAGCACAGATACGCAGTATTTT	CASKHPGTASTDTQYF
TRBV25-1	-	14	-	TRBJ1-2	TGTGCCAGCAGTTCCCGGGGCGGGACCTATGGCTACACCTTC	CASSSRGGTYGYTF
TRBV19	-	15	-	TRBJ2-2	TGTGCCAGTAGTTTTCAGGGTTATGGCACCGGGGAGCTGTTTTTT	CASSFQGYGTGELFF
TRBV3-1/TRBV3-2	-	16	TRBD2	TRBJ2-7	TGTGCCAGCAGCCGGATTAGCGGGGGCGACTCCTACGAGCAGTACTTC	CASSRISGGDSYEQYF
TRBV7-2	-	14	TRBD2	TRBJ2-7	TGTGCCAGCTCCCAGCGGGAGGGCCCCTACGAGCAGTACTTC	CASSQREGPYEQYF
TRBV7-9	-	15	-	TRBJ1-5	TGTGCCAGCAGCTTAAACTCGGGGGGCAATCAGCCCCAGCATTTT	CASSLNSGGNQPQHF
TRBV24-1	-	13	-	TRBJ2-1	TGTGCCACCAGTGGAGGCCGAGGAAGTGAGCAGTTCTTC	CATSGGRGSEQFF